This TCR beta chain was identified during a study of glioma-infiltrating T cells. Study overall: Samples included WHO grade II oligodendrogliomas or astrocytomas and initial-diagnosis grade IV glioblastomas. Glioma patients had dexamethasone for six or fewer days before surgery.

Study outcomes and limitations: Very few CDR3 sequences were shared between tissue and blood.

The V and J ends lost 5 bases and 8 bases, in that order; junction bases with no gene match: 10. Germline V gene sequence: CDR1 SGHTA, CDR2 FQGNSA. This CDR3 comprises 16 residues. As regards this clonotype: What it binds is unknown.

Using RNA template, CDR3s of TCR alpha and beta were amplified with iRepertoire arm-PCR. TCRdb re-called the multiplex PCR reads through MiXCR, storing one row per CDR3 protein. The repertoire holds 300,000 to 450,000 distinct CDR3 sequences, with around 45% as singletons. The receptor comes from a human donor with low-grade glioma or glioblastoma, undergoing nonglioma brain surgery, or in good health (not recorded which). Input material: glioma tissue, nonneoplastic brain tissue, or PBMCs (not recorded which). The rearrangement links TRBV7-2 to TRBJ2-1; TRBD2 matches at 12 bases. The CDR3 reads CASSTSSGRAGYEQFF. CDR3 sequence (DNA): TGTGCCAGCAGCACCTCTAGCGGGAGGGCCGGCTATGAGCAGTTCTTC.